This T cell receptor beta chain was identified in a study of blood T cells in healthy people across ages. Whole-study results and caveats: The long-lived group displayed more naive CD4+ cells, plus higher diversity, than the aged donors did. CMV status of donors was unknown, possibly confounding expanded clonotype changes.

This clonotype was detected many times. What it binds is unknown. The authors ran a second PCR of roughly 6 to 12 cycles using a sample-barcoded 5' primer and a J-beta primer mix. Each cDNA molecule was tagged by a template-switch adaptor that had 12 random nucleotides. TCRdb re-called the 5' RACE reads with MiXCR, one entry per CDR3 protein. The sample carries around 1,500,000 distinct CDR3 sequences, over 25% recorded once. The germline gives CDR1 MDHEN, CDR2 SYDVKM. The CDR3 extends over 12 amino acids. Trimming took off 8 bases at V and 5 bases at J, with 13 bases between the two ends. Sequencing used blood. The rearrangement uses TRBV28 and TRBJ2-7; D remains ambiguous. The receptor was isolated from a woman aged 25-40 years in good health. The CDR3 DNA reads as TGTGCCAGCTCTCCCCGAGCCCACGAGCAGTACTTC. Amino acids: CASSPRAHEQYF.